The T cell receptor (beta chain) described here comes from a study of CD8 T cells in Susac syndrome. Trimming cost V 4 bases and J 7 bases, with 14 bases left between them. CDR1 and CDR2 from the germline V gene are SQVTM and ANQGSEA. The CDR3 totals 13 residues. TCR beta sequences were obtained from blood CD8+ and CD4+ T cells. It was negative isolation that provided the CD8+ and CD4+ T cells, whereas TEMRA cells were enriched by FACS. This clonotype was observed once. After extraction with the RNeasy kit, roughly 0.45 to 1 ug of the RNA was reverse transcribed using random hexamers. Multiplex PCR with immunoSEQ amplified the TCR beta CDR3 across 54 Vbeta and 13 Jbeta. MiXCR, run by TCRdb on the immunoSEQ multiplex PCR reads, gives a single entry per CDR3 protein. The sample includes 130,000 or so distinct CDR3 sequences, roughly 92% of them seen just once.

The clonotype was recovered from a human donor in good health. This sequence joins TRBV29-1 and TRBJ1-5, with D perhaps matching TRBD1 (5 bases). Sequencing was done on a sample of CD4+ T cells from PBMCs. The CDR3 spells CSVGEGKGQPQHF. CDR3 in DNA: TGCAGCGTTGGAGAGGGGAAGGGCCAGCCCCAGCATTTT.